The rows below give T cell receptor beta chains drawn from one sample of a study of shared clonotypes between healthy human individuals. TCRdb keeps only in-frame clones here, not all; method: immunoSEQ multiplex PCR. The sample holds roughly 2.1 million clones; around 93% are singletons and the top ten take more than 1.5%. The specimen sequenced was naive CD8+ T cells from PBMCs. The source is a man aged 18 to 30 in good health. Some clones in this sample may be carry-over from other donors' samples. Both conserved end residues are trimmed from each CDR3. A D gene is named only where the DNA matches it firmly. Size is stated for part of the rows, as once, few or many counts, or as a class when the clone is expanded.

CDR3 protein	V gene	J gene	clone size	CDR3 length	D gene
ASSFAPGRVDYSNQPQH	TRBV28	TRBJ1-5	NA	17	NA
ASSPKGAKDRDITDTQY	TRBV21-1	TRBJ2-3	once	17	NA
ASSIRDQQETQY	TRBV5-4	TRBJ2-5	NA	12	NA
ASSYKAMAYEQY	TRBV6-5	TRBJ2-7	NA	12	NA
ASRGSGTDTQY	TRBV19	TRBJ2-3	NA	11	NA
ASSSRTGDNEKLF	TRBV9	TRBJ1-4	NA	13	TRBD1
ASSTKGGTEAF	TRBV7-9	TRBJ1-1	NA	11	NA
ASSGTERGNNEQF	TRBV2	TRBJ2-1	NA	13	TRBD2
SVEVWAADTSTDTQY	TRBV29-1	TRBJ2-3	NA	15	NA
ASSALAGGYEQY	TRBV2	TRBJ2-7	NA	12	TRBD2
ASSPRAWGGNTGELF	TRBV28	TRBJ2-2	NA	15	TRBD2
ASSFYRTISNTGELF	TRBV11-2	TRBJ2-2	NA	15	NA
ASTIRAPSSYEQY	TRBV10-2	TRBJ2-7	NA	13	NA
ASSLAVRLATDTQY	TRBV7-2	TRBJ2-3	NA	14	NA
ASSMGQAAGELF	TRBV28	TRBJ2-2	once	12	TRBD1
ASMSQGPKINNGQF	TRBV27	TRBJ2-1	NA	14	NA
ASSPPRQHNTGELF	TRBV18	TRBJ2-2	once	14	NA
ASTDGETQY	TRBV28	TRBJ2-5	NA	9	NA